Below, 4 T cell receptor beta chains from the same sample are listed, as sequenced in a study of T-cell reconstitution after alpha-beta-depleted transplantation in children. Unique molecular identifiers tagged the TCRbeta library. TCRdb recomputed calls from the PCR reads with MiXCR, one row per CDR3 protein. The repertoire holds approximately 230,000 distinct CDR3 sequences, with 20% to 30% as singletons. The source was PBMCs, mostly from graft donor cells, collected 360 days after TCRalphabeta/CD19-depleted stem cell transplant. The receptors shown here come from a female patient aged 2-9 years who had a stem cell transplant for congenital amegakaryocytic thrombocytopenia, so the T cells may come from the graft donor.

The CDR3 here is CASSGTGKADYGYTF. CDR3 coding DNA: TGTGCCAGCAGTGGGACAGGGAAGGCCGACTATGGCTACACCTTC. V usage is TRBV25-1 and J usage is TRBJ1-2; 8 bases align to TRBD1. After removal of 4 bases from V and 3 bases from J, the junction contained 7 bases not matched to a gene. The CDR3 consists of 15 residues. From germline, CDR1 is MGHDK and CDR2 SYGVNS.

The chain has TRBV20-1 and TRBJ1-1, with D possibly matching TRBD1 (5 bases). The germline V gene has CDR1 DFQATT and CDR2 SNEGSKA (reference sequence). The CDR3 spans 14 residues. The germline V and J ends were trimmed by 2 bases and 2 bases, with 12 bases remaining between them. Written as DNA, the CDR3 is TGCAGTGCTAGACAGGGAGCCTTAAACACTGAAGCTTTCTTT. This encodes CSARQGALNTEAFF.

This clonotype was counted between two and nine times. CDR3 DNA sequence: TGTGCCAGCAGTGTTGAGAGCGGAGAGACCCAGTACTTC. The encoded protein is CASSVESGETQYF. The chain links TRBV6-4 to TRBJ2-5, with TRBD2 as a possible D gene (5 bases). Deletions cut 4 bases from V and 4 bases from J, with 10 bases between. Germline values: CDR1 MRHNA, CDR2 SNTAGT. This CDR3 region has 13 residues.

The chain carries TRBV28 and TRBJ2-3; 7 nucleotides match TRBD1. Losses at the gene ends were 6 bases for V and 0 bases for J; bases not matched to a gene: 3. The CDR3 is made up of 14 amino acids. Germline V gene lookup returns CDR1 MDHEN and CDR2 SYDVKM. The CDR3 nucleotides read TGTGCCAGCAGCTGGGACAGCAGCACAGATACGCAGTATTTT. This gives the protein CASSWDSSTDTQYF. Full variable domain (outside the CDR3, taken from reference TRBV28 and TRBJ2-3): DVKVTQSSRYLVKRTGEKVFLECVQDMDHENMFWYRQDPGLGLRLIYFSYDVKMKEKGDIPEGYSVSREKKERFSLILESASTNQTSMYLCASSWDSSTDTQYFGPGTRLTVL.